The sequence of this T cell receptor beta chain was determined in a study of a mutant IDH1 vaccine in newly diagnosed glioma. Across the whole study: Of the patients given treatment, roughly 60% were male and approximately 38% were female, and a mean age of around 38 years was recorded. Standard pretreatment was either radiotherapy, temozolomide, or, for most, radiochemotherapy with temozolomide.

Assay used: immunoSEQ multiplex PCR; TCRdb lists only in-frame clones, some missing. Of approximately 36,000 clones listed, approximately 92% are singletons. The germline gives CDR1 SNHLY, CDR2 FYNNEI. The CDR3 extends over 19 amino acids. The V end lost 3 bases, the J end lost 2 bases, and 23 bases lay between the germline ends. Described time point: baseline, week 1 (first vaccination visit). Described treatment: pre-vaccination baseline after standard-of-care therapy. The source of this sequence is a man aged 18-30 years with glioma. The sample consisted of PBMCs, taken from a glioma patient treated with radiotherapy, temozolomide or both. The chain couples TRBV2 to TRBJ1-5, with no clear D. CDR3 amino acids: CASSDGDISSILRNQPQHF. The CDR3, as DNA: TGTGCCAGCAGTGATGGAGACATATCGTCTATCCTTCGCAATCAGCCCCAGCATTTT.